The 27 T cell receptor beta chains below were found in one sample sequenced in a study of blood T cell repertoires in COVID-19 (dated by TCRdb to the early 2020s). Libraries were built with the immunoSEQ multiplex PCR assay. TCRdb holds this immuneACCESS table with in-frame rearrangements only. Some clones are missing; in checked studies, unresolved V genes explain under half, and the rest has no known cause. In this sample the table shows approximately 280,000 clones, around 87% of which occur a single time. Together, the top ten hold about 1.7% of the sample. Sample: PBMCs or T cells enriched from blood (not recorded which). The origin of the receptors is a woman aged 18-29 years with acute COVID-19.

The chain joins TRBV11-3 to TRBJ2-6; tentatively, D is TRBD2 (6 bases). Germline V gives CDR1 SGHNT, CDR2 YENEEA. The CDR3 sequence is 19 residues long. Trimming cost V 5 bases and J 0 bases, with 20 bases left between them. The CDR3 DNA is TGTGCCAGCAGCCCCACCGGCCTCGGGAGCCACTCTGGGGCCAACGTCCTGACTTTC. It translates to CASSPTGLGSHSGANVLTF.

The chain joins TRBV9 to TRBJ2-1, with 10 bases lining up with TRBD2. Losses at the gene ends were 2 bases for V and 4 bases for J; bases not matched to a gene: 0. The V gene's germline CDR1 is SGDLS and CDR2 YYNGEE. This CDR3 spans 14 amino acids. The CDR3 here is CASSVSGRYNEQFF. The CDR3 coding sequence is TGTGCCAGCAGCGTTAGCGGGAGGTACAATGAGCAGTTCTTC. The full variable domain, in which reference TRBV9 and TRBJ2-1 provide the parts outside the CDR3, is DSGVTQTPKHLITATGQRVTLRCSPRSGDLSVYWYQQSLDQGLQFLIQYYNGEERAKGNILERFSAQQFPDLHSELNLSSLELGDSALYFCASSVSGRYNEQFFGPGTRLTVL.

CDR3 nucleotides: TGCGCCAGCAGCTTGATCCAGAACCCATACAGGGGGTCTTACGAGCAGTACTTC. Its protein product is CASSLIQNPYRGSYEQYF. This chain connects TRBV5-1 to TRBJ2-7; 8 nucleotides agree with TRBD1. The germline CDR1 and CDR2 sequences are SGHRS and YFSETQ. The V gene end was trimmed by 1 base and the J gene end by 4 bases; junction bases not matched to a gene: 16. CDR3 length: 18 amino acids.

The chain links TRBV5-1 to TRBJ1-2; 9 bases fit TRBD1. Germline loops: CDR1 SGHRS, CDR2 YFSETQ. The V segment lost 6 bases and the J segment 6 bases; nucleotides outside the gene matches: 12. The CDR3 spans 15 residues. CDR3 in amino acids: CASTPYLTGGNGYTF. CDR3 DNA sequence: TGCGCCAGCACCCCTTATCTGACAGGGGGTAATGGCTACACCTTC.

The chain couples TRBV27 to TRBJ2-7; maybe TRBD2 (5 bases). Trimming took 2 bases from V and 5 from J, leaving 13 bases between them. This CDR3 is built from 14 residues. Germline V gene sequence: CDR1 MNHEY, CDR2 SMNVEV (reference sequence). CDR3 sequence: CASSLIGPRDEQYF. CDR3 in DNA: TGTGCCAGCAGTTTAATAGGTCCGAGGGACGAGCAGTACTTC.

J is TRBJ1-5 and V is TRBV7-8, with TRBD1 matching 10 bases. Germline lookup yields CDR1 SGHVS and CDR2 FQNEAQ. Trimming removed 5 bases from V and 7 bases from J; junction bases left unmatched: 5. The CDR3 is 14 residues long. CDR3 sequence: CASSLRDRGQPQHF. The CDR3 nucleotides read TGTGCCAGCAGCCTACGGGACAGGGGACAGCCCCAGCATTTT. Full variable domain (remainder filled in from reference TRBV7-8 and TRBJ1-5): GAGVSQSPRYKVAKRGQDVALRCDPISGHVSLFWYQQALGQGPEFLTYFQNEAQLDKSGLPSDRFFAERPEGSVSTLKIQRTQQEDSAVYLCASSLRDRGQPQHFGDGTRLSIL.

V usage is TRBV27 and J usage is TRBJ2-3; 12 nucleotides agree with TRBD2. With V trimmed by 7 bases and J by 4 bases, 9 bases remained unmatched. The CDR3 has 16 residues. Germline CDR1 reads MNHEY; CDR2 reads SMNVEV (reference sequence). The CDR3 loop is CASTFRTSGIADTQYF. The CDR3 DNA reads TGTGCCAGCACTTTTAGGACTAGCGGGATTGCAGATACGCAGTATTTT.

J is TRBJ2-1 and V is TRBV5-6; no reliable D call. This CDR3 is built from 13 residues. The V gene's germline CDR1 is SGHDT and CDR2 YYEEEE. V lost 2 bases, J lost 5 bases, and 8 bases lay in between. The DNA of the CDR3 is TGTGCCAGCAGCTTTGGCATAAACAATGAGCAGTTCTTC. Its protein is CASSFGINNEQFF.

The chain couples TRBV3-1 (or the pseudogene TRBV3-2) to TRBJ2-7, with 14 bases fitting TRBD2. The V segment lost 1 base and the J segment 3 bases; nucleotides outside the gene matches: 5. This CDR3 contains 17 residues. The germline CDR1 and CDR2 sequences are LGHDT and YNNKEL (reference sequence). CDR3 sequence: CASSQGGTSGGLYEQYF. The CDR3 nucleotides are TGTGCCAGCAGCCAAGGGGGGACTAGCGGGGGTCTCTACGAGCAGTACTTC.

The chain combines TRBV10-3 with TRBJ1-2; TRBD1 matches 7 bases. With V trimmed by 9 bases and J by 3 bases, 7 bases remained unmatched. The CDR3 has 13 amino acids. Looked up from germline, CDR1 is ENHRY and CDR2 is SYGVKD. The CDR3 DNA reads as TGTGCCATTTGGACAGGCCTTTACTATGGCTACACCTTC. Translation: CAIWTGLYYGYTF.

V gene TRBV5-1 combines with J gene TRBJ2-7; the D gene is possibly TRBD1 (5 bases). Germline V CDR1 and CDR2: SGHRS, YFSETQ. The V and J ends lost 2 bases and 0 bases respectively, with 9 bases between them. The CDR3 loop spans 14 amino acids. CDR3 sequence reads: CASSFGDSSYEQYF. CDR3 sequence (DNA): TGCGCCAGCAGCTTTGGAGACAGCTCCTACGAGCAGTACTTC.

The chain carries TRBV7-2 and TRBJ1-4; 7 bases line up with TRBD1. Trimming at V came to 1 base and at J to 7 bases, leaving 3 bases not matched to a gene. The CDR3 length is 14 residues. Germline V lookup: CDR1 SGHTA, CDR2 FQGNSA. The CDR3 region is CASSLGPGGEKLFF. The CDR3 DNA sequence: TGTGCCAGCAGCTTAGGGCCAGGGGGTGAAAAACTGTTTTTT.

The chain uses TRBV27 and TRBJ1-2; 10 positions match TRBD1. Trimming cost V 0 bases and J 7 bases; bases outside gene matches: 5. The germline V gene encodes CDR1 MNHEY and CDR2 SMNVEV (reference sequence). CDR3 size: 15 residues. The chain's CDR3 is CASSLSLGQGFGYTF. The CDR3 DNA is TGTGCCAGCAGTTTATCCCTGGGACAGGGGTTTGGCTACACCTTC.

The chain couples TRBV5-1 to TRBJ2-6; a weak D match, TRBD2 (5 bases). Per germline, CDR1 SGHRS and CDR2 YFSETQ. The length of the CDR3 is 17 residues. The V gene lost 4 bases and the J gene lost 0 bases, with 14 bases spanning the gap. The CDR3 sequence is CASSIGLMDSGANVLTF. CDR3 DNA: TGCGCCAGCAGCATCGGACTGATGGACTCTGGGGCCAACGTCCTGACTTTC.

This clone showed up just once. CDR3 DNA: TGTGCCAGCTCACCAACGGGCGGGGCAAGAACCTACAATGAGCAGTTCTTC. Amino acid sequence: CASSPTGGARTYNEQFF. The V call is TRBV18, the J call TRBJ2-1; D may be TRBD2 (6 bases). Looked up from germline, CDR1 is KGHSH and CDR2 is LQKENI. CDR3 length: 17 residues. V was trimmed by 2 bases and J by 2 bases, leaving 16 bases between them.

V and J are TRBV11-3 and TRBJ2-7; 10 nucleotides agree with TRBD2. The junction had 1 base not matched to a gene; V was cut back by 2 bases and J by 0 bases. This CDR3 contains 15 residues. The germline gives CDR1 SGHNT, CDR2 YENEEA. CDR3 region: CASSLSSGSSYEQYF. For the CDR3, the DNA is TGTGCCAGCAGCTTATCTAGCGGGAGCTCCTACGAGCAGTACTTC.

The V gene is TRBV5-1, the J gene TRBJ1-2; TRBD1 agrees at 7 bases. The CDR3 spans 16 residues. V lost 4 bases to trimming and J lost 6 bases; unmatched junction nucleotides: 15. In germline, CDR1 is SGHRS, CDR2 YFSETQ. The CDR3 is CASSKLTETGSDGYTF. Written as DNA, the CDR3 is TGCGCCAGCAGCAAGTTAACCGAGACAGGGTCGGATGGCTACACCTTC.

This chain joins TRBV28 and TRBJ1-1; 8 bases map to TRBD1. Unmatched junction bases numbered 6, after V lost 5 bases and J lost 1 base. Germline V gene sequence: CDR1 MDHEN, CDR2 SYDVKM. The CDR3 sequence is 15 residues long. CDR3 amino acids: CASSRPGTGNTEAFF. In DNA form, the CDR3 reads TGTGCCAGCAGTCGTCCCGGGACAGGGAACACTGAAGCTTTCTTT.

The chain has TRBV29-1 and TRBJ2-7, with 14 bases identical to TRBD2. This CDR3 is built from 15 residues. Per germline, CDR1 SQVTM and CDR2 ANQGSEA. Trimming took 6 bases from V and 4 from J; bases not matched to a gene: 8. The CDR3 region is CSVASGTSGSYEQYF. DNA for the CDR3: TGCAGCGTCGCCTCAGGGACTAGCGGGAGTTACGAGCAGTACTTC.

The chain combines TRBV19 with TRBJ1-6; D possibly corresponds to TRBD1 (6 bases). Germline values: CDR1 LNHDA, CDR2 SQIVND (reference sequence). The germline V and J ends were trimmed by 6 bases and 7 bases, with 16 bases remaining between them. This CDR3 is built from 15 residues. The CDR3 sequence is CASSRRGGSNSPLHF. For the CDR3, the DNA is TGTGCCAGTAGCCGAAGGGGGGGGTCAAATTCACCCCTCCACTTT.

The CDR3 DNA reads as TGTGCCAGCAGTTACCTACTAGCGGGAGGTTCCACAGATACGCAGTATTTT. It codes for CASSYLLAGGSTDTQYF. The genes are TRBV6-2 or TRBV6-3 and TRBJ2-3, with 12 bases matching TRBD2. The CDR3 is made up of 17 amino acids. Germline loops: CDR1 MNHEY, CDR2 SVGEGT. V gave up 2 bases and J gave up 2 bases; unmatched junction bases: 5.

The V and J genes are TRBV2 and TRBJ1-1; D is uncertain. V gave up 2 bases and J gave up 8 bases, with 12 bases separating them. Germline CDR1 SNHLY, CDR2 FYNNEI. The CDR3 spans 13 residues. This CDR3 is CASSELGLSEAFF. DNA for the CDR3: TGTGCCAGCAGTGAATTAGGACTATCCGAAGCTTTCTTT.

CDR3 protein: CASSLTANTEAFF. The DNA of the CDR3 is TGTGCCAGCAGCTTGACAGCGAACACTGAAGCTTTCTTT. The chain joins TRBV6-4 to TRBJ1-1; possible D gene TRBD1, 5 bases. The CDR3 covers 13 residues. CDR1 and CDR2 from the germline V gene are MRHNA and SNTAGT. Trimming pared 6 bases from V and 1 base from J, leaving 9 bases between.

This chain links TRBV11-2 with TRBJ2-1, with 11 bases identical to TRBD2. The junction had 4 bases not matched to a gene; V was cut back by 4 bases and J by 5 bases. Germline V CDR1 and CDR2: SGHAT, FQNNGV. The CDR3 runs 15 residues. In nucleotides, the CDR3 is TGTGCCAGCAGCTCCATTAGCGGGAGGGACAATGAGCAGTTCTTC. Protein product: CASSSISGRDNEQFF. Full variable domain (missing parts from reference TRBV11-2 and TRBJ2-1): EAGVAQSPRYKIIEKRQSVAFWCNPISGHATLYWYQQILGQGPKLLIQFQNNGVVDDSQLPKDRFSAERLKGVDSTLKIQPAKLEDSAVYLCASSSISGRDNEQFFGPGTRLTVL.

This clone was recorded once. This chain links TRBV11-1 with TRBJ2-7; 11 nucleotides align to TRBD1. J gave up 3 bases and V 0 bases, and 4 bases lay outside the gene matches. This CDR3 is built from 16 residues. Germline V gene lookup returns CDR1 SGHAT and CDR2 FQDESV (reference sequence). Here the CDR3 reads CASSLAPGQGDYEQYF. Here the CDR3 DNA reads TGTGCCAGCAGCTTAGCCCCGGGACAGGGGGACTACGAGCAGTACTTC.

This chain connects TRBV7-8 to TRBJ1-6, with 8 positions matching TRBD1. From germline, CDR1 is SGHVS and CDR2 FQNEAQ. This CDR3 has 21 residues. Trimming at V came to 6 bases and at J to 0 bases, leaving 19 bases not matched to a gene. CDR3 coding DNA: TGTGCCAGCAGTTCTAGAACAGGGGGTTTACGTACGAGCTCCTATAATTCACCCCTCCACTTT. As protein: CASSSRTGGLRTSSYNSPLHF.

V gene TRBV11-2 combines with J gene TRBJ1-1; unclear D gene. Germline V gene data show CDR1 as SGHAT and CDR2 as FQNNGV. V was shortened by 5 bases and J by 1 base, with 20 bases between the two germline ends. The CDR3 loop spans 17 amino acids. In nucleotides, the CDR3 is TGTGCCAGCAGCGAGCCGACTCGGCCTTCTCGGAACACTGAAGCTTTCTTT. It yields the protein CASSEPTRPSRNTEAFF. The variable domain in full, with the rest retrieved from reference TRBV11-2 and TRBJ1-1, is EAGVAQSPRYKIIEKRQSVAFWCNPISGHATLYWYQQILGQGPKLLIQFQNNGVVDDSQLPKDRFSAERLKGVDSTLKIQPAKLEDSAVYLCASSEPTRPSRNTEAFFGQGTRLTVV.